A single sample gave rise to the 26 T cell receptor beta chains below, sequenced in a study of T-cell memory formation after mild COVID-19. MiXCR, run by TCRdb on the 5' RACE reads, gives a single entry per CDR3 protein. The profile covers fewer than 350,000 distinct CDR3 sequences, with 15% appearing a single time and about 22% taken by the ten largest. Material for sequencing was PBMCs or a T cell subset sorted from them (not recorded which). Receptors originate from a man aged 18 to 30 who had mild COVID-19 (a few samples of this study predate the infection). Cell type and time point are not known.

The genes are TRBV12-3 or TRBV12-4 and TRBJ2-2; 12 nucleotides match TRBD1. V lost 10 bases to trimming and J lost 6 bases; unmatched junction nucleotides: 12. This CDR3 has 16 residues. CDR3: CATGRDRGRDAGELFF. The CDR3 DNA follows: TGTGCCACCGGCCGGGACAGGGGGCGCGACGCCGGGGAGCTGTTTTTT.

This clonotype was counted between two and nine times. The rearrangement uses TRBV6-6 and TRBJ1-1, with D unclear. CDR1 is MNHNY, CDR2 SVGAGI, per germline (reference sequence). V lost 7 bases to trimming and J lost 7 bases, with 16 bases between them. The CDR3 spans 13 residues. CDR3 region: CASTNIARYEAFF. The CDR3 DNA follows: TGTGCCAGCACCAATATTGCCAGGTATGAAGCTTTCTTT.

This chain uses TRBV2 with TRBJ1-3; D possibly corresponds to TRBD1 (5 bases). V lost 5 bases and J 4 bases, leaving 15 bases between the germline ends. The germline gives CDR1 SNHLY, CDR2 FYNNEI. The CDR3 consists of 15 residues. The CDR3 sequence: CASSSDIVLGNTIYF. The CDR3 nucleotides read TGTGCCAGCAGTTCGGACATTGTTTTAGGAAACACCATATATTTT.

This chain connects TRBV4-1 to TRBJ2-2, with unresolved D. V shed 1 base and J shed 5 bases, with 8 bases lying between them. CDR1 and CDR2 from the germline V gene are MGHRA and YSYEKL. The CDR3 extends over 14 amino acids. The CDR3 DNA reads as TGCGCCAGCAGCCAAGGGGGTAAAACCGGGGAGCTGTTTTTT. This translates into CASSQGGKTGELFF.

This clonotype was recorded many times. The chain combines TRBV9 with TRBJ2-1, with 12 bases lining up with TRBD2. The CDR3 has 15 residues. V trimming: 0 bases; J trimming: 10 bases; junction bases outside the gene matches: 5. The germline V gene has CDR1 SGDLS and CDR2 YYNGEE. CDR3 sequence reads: CASSVELAGGQEQFF. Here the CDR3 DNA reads TGTGCCAGCAGCGTAGAGCTAGCGGGGGGGCAGGAGCAGTTCTTC.

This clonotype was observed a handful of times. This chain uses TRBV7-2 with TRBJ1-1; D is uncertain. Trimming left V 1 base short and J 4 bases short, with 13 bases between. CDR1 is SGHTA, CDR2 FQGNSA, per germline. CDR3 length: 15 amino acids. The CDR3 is CASSLGTTLGTEAFF. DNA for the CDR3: TGTGCCAGCAGCTTAGGAACCACCCTCGGCACTGAAGCTTTCTTT.

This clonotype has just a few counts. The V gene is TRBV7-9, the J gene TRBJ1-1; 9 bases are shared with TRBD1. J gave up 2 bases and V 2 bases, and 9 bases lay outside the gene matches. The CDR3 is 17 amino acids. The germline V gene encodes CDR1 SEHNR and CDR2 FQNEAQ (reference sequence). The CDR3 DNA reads TGTGCCAGCAGCTTACGGGGGACAGGGAGGGTTAACACTGAAGCTTTCTTT. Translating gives CASSLRGTGRVNTEAFF. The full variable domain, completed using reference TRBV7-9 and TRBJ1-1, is DTGVSQNPRHKITKRGQNVTFRCDPISEHNRLYWYRQTLGQGPEFLTYFQNEAQLEKSRLLSDRFSAERPKGSFSTLEIQRTEQGDSAMYLCASSLRGTGRVNTEAFFGQGTRLTVV.

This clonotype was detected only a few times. The CDR3: CAWTPYRGMQTQYF. The CDR3 region has the DNA TGTGCCTGGACTCCTTACCGGGGGATGCAGACCCAGTACTTC. The chain is built from TRBV30 and TRBJ2-5, with D tentatively TRBD2 (6 bases). Trimming pared 4 bases from V and 6 bases from J, leaving 18 bases between. The CDR3 loop spans 14 amino acids. Germline CDR1 and CDR2: GTSNPN and SVGIG (reference sequence).

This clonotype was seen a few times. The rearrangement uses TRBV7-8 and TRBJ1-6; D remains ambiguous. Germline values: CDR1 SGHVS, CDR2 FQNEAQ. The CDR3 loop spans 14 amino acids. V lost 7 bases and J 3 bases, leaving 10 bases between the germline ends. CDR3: CASIDGVYNSPLHF. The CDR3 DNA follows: TGTGCCAGCATCGATGGGGTCTATAATTCACCCCTCCACTTT.

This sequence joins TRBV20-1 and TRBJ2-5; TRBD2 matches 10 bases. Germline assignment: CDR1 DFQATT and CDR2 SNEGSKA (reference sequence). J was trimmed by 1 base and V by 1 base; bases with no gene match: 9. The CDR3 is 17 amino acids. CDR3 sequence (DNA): TGCAGTGCTAGAGGCGTACTAGCGGGGCGAGTCCAAGAGACCCAGTACTTC. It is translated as CSARGVLAGRVQETQYF.

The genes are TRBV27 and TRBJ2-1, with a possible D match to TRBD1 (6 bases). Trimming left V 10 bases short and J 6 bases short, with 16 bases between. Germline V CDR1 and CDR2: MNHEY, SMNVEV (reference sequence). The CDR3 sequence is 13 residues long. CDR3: CATSGVQSNEQFF. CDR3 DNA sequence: TGTGCCACTTCAGGGGTGCAGAGCAATGAGCAGTTCTTC.

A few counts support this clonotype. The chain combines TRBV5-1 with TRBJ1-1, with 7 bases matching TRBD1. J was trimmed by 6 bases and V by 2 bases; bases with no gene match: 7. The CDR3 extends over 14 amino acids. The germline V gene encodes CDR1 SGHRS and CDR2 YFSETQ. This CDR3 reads CASSFIQGSAEAFF. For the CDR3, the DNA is TGCGCCAGCAGCTTCATACAGGGGAGCGCTGAAGCTTTCTTT.

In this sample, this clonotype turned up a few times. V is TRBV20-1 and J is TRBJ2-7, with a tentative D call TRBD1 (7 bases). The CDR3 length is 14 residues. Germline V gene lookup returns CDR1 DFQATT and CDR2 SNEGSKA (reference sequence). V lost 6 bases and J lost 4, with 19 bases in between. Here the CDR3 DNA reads TGCAGTGCCCCCGGCGGGACAGTATATTACGAGCAGTACTTC. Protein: CSAPGGTVYYEQYF.

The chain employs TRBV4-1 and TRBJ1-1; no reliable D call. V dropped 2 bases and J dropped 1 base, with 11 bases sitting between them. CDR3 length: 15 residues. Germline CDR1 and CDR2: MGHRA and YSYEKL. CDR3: CASSQPRRANTEAFF. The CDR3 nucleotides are TGCGCCAGCAGCCAACCTAGGAGGGCGAACACTGAAGCTTTCTTT.

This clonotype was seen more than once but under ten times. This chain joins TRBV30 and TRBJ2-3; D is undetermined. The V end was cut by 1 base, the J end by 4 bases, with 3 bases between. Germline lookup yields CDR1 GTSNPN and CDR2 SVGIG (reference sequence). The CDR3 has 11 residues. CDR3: CAWSGSDTQYF. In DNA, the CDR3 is TGTGCCTGGAGTGGGTCAGATACGCAGTATTTT.

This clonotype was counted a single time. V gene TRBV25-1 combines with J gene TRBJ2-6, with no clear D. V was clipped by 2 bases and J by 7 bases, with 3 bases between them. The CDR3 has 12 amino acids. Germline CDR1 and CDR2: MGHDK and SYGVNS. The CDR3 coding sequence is TGTGCCAGCAGTGAAGACGCCAACGTCCTGACTTTC. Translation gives CASSEDANVLTF.

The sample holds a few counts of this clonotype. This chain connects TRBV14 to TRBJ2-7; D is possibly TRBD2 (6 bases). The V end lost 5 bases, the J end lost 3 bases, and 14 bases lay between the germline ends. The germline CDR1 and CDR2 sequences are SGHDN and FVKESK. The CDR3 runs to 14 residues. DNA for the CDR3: TGTGCCAGCAGCGAGGGACTCATGGACTACGAGCAGTACTTC. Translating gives CASSEGLMDYEQYF.

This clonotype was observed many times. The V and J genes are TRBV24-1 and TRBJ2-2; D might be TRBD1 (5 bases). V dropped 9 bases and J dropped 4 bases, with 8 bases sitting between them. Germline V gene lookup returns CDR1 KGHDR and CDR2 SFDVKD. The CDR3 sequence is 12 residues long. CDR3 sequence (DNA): TGTGCCACCGGGGCGAGCACCGGGGAGCTGTTTTTT. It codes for CATGASTGELFF.

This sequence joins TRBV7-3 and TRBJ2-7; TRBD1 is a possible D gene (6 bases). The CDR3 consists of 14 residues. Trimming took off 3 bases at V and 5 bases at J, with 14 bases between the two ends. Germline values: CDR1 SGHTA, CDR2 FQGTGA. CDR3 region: CASSLARGIHEQYF. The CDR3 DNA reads TGTGCCAGCAGCTTGGCCAGGGGCATCCACGAGCAGTACTTC.

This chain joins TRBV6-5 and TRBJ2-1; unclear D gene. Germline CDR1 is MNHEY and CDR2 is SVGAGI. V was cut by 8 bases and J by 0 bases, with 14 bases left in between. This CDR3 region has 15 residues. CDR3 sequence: CASHMGLSSYNEQFF. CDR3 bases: TGTGCCAGCCACATGGGCCTAAGCTCCTACAATGAGCAGTTCTTC.

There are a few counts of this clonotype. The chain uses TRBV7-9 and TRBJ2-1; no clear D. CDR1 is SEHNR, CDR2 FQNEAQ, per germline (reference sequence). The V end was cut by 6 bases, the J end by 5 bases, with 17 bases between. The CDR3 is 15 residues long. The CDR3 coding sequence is TGTGCCAGCAGTCCGTCCGAGGTATTTGACAATGAGCAGTTCTTC. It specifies CASSPSEVFDNEQFF.

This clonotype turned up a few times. CDR3 sequence (DNA): TGTGCCAGCAGGGCTAAGCGGGGGAGATCCTACAATGAGCAGTTCTTC. It is translated as CASRAKRGRSYNEQFF. The rearrangement links TRBV28 to TRBJ2-1, with 8 nucleotides matching TRBD2. Germline V gene sequence: CDR1 MDHEN, CDR2 SYDVKM. The CDR3 covers 16 residues. The V and J ends lost 6 bases and 1 base, in that order; junction bases with no gene match: 8.

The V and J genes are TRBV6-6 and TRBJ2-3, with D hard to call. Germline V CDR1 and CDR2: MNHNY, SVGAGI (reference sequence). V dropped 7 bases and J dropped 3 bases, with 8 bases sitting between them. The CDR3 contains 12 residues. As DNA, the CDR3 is TGTGCCAGCAACTTTGGAACAGATACGCAGTATTTT. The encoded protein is CASNFGTDTQYF.

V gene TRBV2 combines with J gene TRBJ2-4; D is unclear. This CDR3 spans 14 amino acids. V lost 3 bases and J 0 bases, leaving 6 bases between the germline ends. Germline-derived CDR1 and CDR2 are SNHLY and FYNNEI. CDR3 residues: CASSDWAAKNIQYF. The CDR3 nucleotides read TGTGCCAGCAGTGACTGGGCAGCCAAAAACATTCAGTACTTC.

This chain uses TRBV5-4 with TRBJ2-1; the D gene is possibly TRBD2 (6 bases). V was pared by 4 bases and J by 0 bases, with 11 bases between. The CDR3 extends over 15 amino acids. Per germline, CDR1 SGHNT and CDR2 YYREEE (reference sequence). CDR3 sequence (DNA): TGTGCCAGCAGCGGGGACTTGAGCTCCTACAATGAGCAGTTCTTC. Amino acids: CASSGDLSSYNEQFF.

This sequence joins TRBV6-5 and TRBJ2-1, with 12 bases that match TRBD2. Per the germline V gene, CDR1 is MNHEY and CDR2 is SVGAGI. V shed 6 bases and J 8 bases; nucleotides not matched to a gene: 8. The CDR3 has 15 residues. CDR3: CASSTPSGGAYEQFF. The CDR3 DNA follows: TGTGCCAGCAGCACCCCTAGCGGGGGGGCATATGAGCAGTTCTTC.